Below are 10 T cell receptor beta chains sequenced from a single sample in a study of shared clonotypes between healthy human individuals (dated by TCRdb to 2018 to 2021). The library was prepared using the immunoSEQ multiplex PCR assay. TCRdb took over this immuneACCESS table, retaining in-frame rearrangements with V and J assigned. Such tables are incomplete; in checked studies, under half of the missing clones stem from an unresolved V gene, and the remainder is unexplained. In this sample the table shows approximately 980,000 clones, over 75% of which occur a single time. Roughly 1.5% of the sample goes to the ten largest clones. Sequences were obtained from memory CD4+ T cells sorted from blood. Taken with the paper, the label for cell subset or site translates to: CD45RA-negative fraction. The origin of the receptors is a man between 18 and 35 years old in good health.

V usage is TRBV2 and J usage is TRBJ1-5; a weak D match, TRBD1 (5 bases). The CDR3 sequence is 13 residues long. Deletions cut 8 bases from V and 2 bases from J, with 10 bases between. The germline V gene encodes CDR1 SNHLY and CDR2 FYNNEI. The CDR3 here is CASDLGGNQPQHF. For the CDR3, the DNA is TGTGCCAGCGATCTAGGGGGCAATCAGCCCCAGCATTTT.

The chain recombines TRBV11-2 with TRBJ1-6; D is unclear. V shed 2 bases and J shed 2 bases, with 4 bases lying between them. There are 14 residues in the CDR3. The germline V gene has CDR1 SGHAT and CDR2 FQNNGV. CDR3 DNA sequence: TGTGCCAGCAGCTTACAGACCTATAATTCACCCCTCCACTTT. Amino acid sequence: CASSLQTYNSPLHF.

The V gene is TRBV28, the J gene TRBJ2-7; 8 nucleotides align to TRBD2. CDR3 size: 14 residues. Germline V lookup: CDR1 MDHEN, CDR2 SYDVKM. J lost 2 bases, V lost 5 bases, and 5 bases had no gene match. The CDR3: CASSLSGGAYEQYF. The CDR3 coding sequence is TGTGCCAGCAGTCTGTCGGGGGGGGCCTACGAGCAGTACTTC.

This rearrangement joins TRBV4-2 to TRBJ1-4, with D uncertain. Trimming stripped 4 bases from V and 4 bases from J, with 13 bases between. This CDR3 has 15 residues. Germline-derived CDR1 and CDR2 are LGHNA and YNFKEQ. The CDR3: CASSPLKGGNEKLFF. CDR3 nucleotide sequence: TGTGCCAGCAGCCCTCTGAAGGGAGGTAATGAAAAACTGTTTTTT.

This rearrangement joins TRBV25-1 to TRBJ1-2, with no clear D. Trimming cost V 4 bases and J 6 bases, with 12 bases left between them. Germline CDR1 MGHDK, CDR2 SYGVNS. The CDR3 is 13 amino acids. In DNA form, the CDR3 reads TGTGCCAGCAGTGGTCCAGGTGTCGATGGCTACACCTTC. This gives the protein CASSGPGVDGYTF.

This clone was observed a few times. The J gene is TRBJ1-2, the V gene TRBV7-8; D not resolved. Germline loops: CDR1 SGHVS, CDR2 FQNEAQ. The CDR3 is 14 residues long. V lost 3 bases and J 8 bases, leaving 16 bases between the germline ends. CDR3 sequence reads: CASSFGKTPGGYTF. The CDR3, as DNA: TGTGCCAGCAGCTTTGGGAAGACCCCGGGAGGCTACACCTTC.

The chain couples TRBV5-4 to TRBJ2-7; 11 nucleotides agree with TRBD1. The CDR3 length is 15 residues. V trimming: 0 bases; J trimming: 8 bases; junction bases outside the gene matches: 7. CDR1 is SGHNT and CDR2 is YYREEE in the germline V gene (reference sequence). The DNA of the CDR3 is TGTGCCAGCAGCTTGGCGGGGACAGGGGGGTTGAAGCAGTACTTC. This gives the protein CASSLAGTGGLKQYF.

This clone came up once. The identical CDR3 is also encoded by other nucleotide sequences in the sample. J is TRBJ2-7 and V is TRBV7-2; D not certain. The germline gives CDR1 SGHTA, CDR2 FQGNSA. The V gene lost 1 base and the J gene lost 1 base, with 5 bases spanning the gap. The CDR3 covers 13 residues. The CDR3 region has the DNA TGTGCCAGCAGCTTAGACGGGTCCTACGAGCAGTACTTC. This codes for CASSLDGSYEQYF.

This clone was seen more than once but under ten times. The chain uses TRBV30 and TRBJ2-5; no definite D call. Per the germline V gene, CDR1 is GTSNPN and CDR2 is SVGIG (reference sequence). The length of the CDR3 is 11 residues. Between the trimmed V and J ends, which lost 2 bases and 5 bases, there was a span of 6 bases. CDR3 in DNA: TGTGCCTGGAGTCAGGAGGAGACCCAGTACTTC. Translated, it gives CAWSQEETQYF.

The V and J genes are TRBV11-3 and TRBJ2-1; D uncertain. V lost 5 bases and J lost 6, with 11 bases in between. Germline CDR1 is SGHNT and CDR2 is YENEEA. CDR3 length: 13 amino acids. The CDR3 region has the DNA TGTGCCAGCAGCCTCGACCGACTCAATGAGCAGTTCTTC. This codes for CASSLDRLNEQFF.